This T cell receptor beta chain is drawn from a study of OX40 agonist ivuxolimab in advanced cancers. For the study at large: The group had a mean age of roughly 56 years, ranged from roughly 20 to 80, and was 80% to 85% male. General study findings and limits: Expanded clones belonging to CD8+ T cells outnumbered, on average, those of CD4+.

TCRdb's table, derived via immunoSEQ multiplex PCR, lists solely in-frame clones and lacks some. Here the sample spans about 61,000 clones, over 80% being singletons. To note about this clone: Its cognate antigen is unknown.

CDR1 LGHNT and CDR2 FRNRAP come from the germline V gene. The CDR3 contains 20 residues. V lost 0 bases, J lost 6 bases, and 19 bases stayed unmatched. The sequencing used CD4+ or CD8+ T cells sorted from blood, collected in a trial of the OX40 agonist ivuxolimab. The gene calls are TRBV12-5 and TRBJ2-2, with 7 bases matching TRBD1. This clonotype was sampled from an adult with an advanced solid tumor such as melanoma, head and neck, liver or kidney cancer. The CDR3 region is CASGLVIMRSEGAVPGELFF. The CDR3 DNA reads TGTGCTAGTGGTTTGGTAATAATGAGATCCGAGGGGGCAGTTCCCGGGGAGCTGTTTTTT.